This T cell receptor beta chain was captured by sequencing in a study of blood T cell repertoires in COVID-19. About the research overall: Specimens from acute and convalescent COVID-19 originated in the United States, Italy and Spain. PBMCs, B-cell-depleted T cells, or T cells provided the cDNA or gDNA that made up the material.

The repertoire was sequenced with immunoSEQ multiplex PCR; TCRdb's copy has only in-frame clones and lacks some. Here the sample spans tens of thousands of clones, roughly 85% being singletons. The CDR3 loop spans 15 amino acids. V gave up 4 bases and J gave up 0 bases; unmatched junction bases: 3. Germline CDR1 reads SGHTA; CDR2 reads FQGNSA. The count of this clone is one. The receptor was isolated from a man in his 60s with acute or convalescent COVID-19. The gene calls are TRBV7-2 and TRBJ2-7; 10 nucleotides line up with TRBD2. Sequencing input: peripheral blood. The CDR3 bases are TGTGCCAGCAGCTACGCTAGCGGGAGCTCCTACGAGCAGTACTTC. Translation: CASSYASGSSYEQYF.